This T cell receptor beta chain comes out of a study of cytomegalovirus exposure and HLA in healthy donors. Study results and limitations: Researchers counted around 150 TCR beta chains as cytomegalovirus-associated. A subsequent analysis found that TCR clusters from the first cohort also tended to co-occur in the 130 or so validation repertoires, with under 95% of cluster scores above 0. Reportedly, cytomegalovirus status was diagnosed with high sensitivity and specificity.

The CDR3 spans 12 residues. Germline assignment: CDR1 GTSNPN and CDR2 SVGIG (reference sequence). V shed 7 bases and J shed 6 bases, with 16 bases lying between them. This clone appeared once. Its antigen is as yet unknown. This table comes from immunoSEQ multiplex PCR, and its TCRdb copy is limited to in-frame clones, with some not included. The sample holds about 220,000 clones; just under 90% are singletons and the top ten take less than 3%. The donors were part of the validation cohort, which consisted of under 150 subjects and was separate from the first cohort of about 670 subjects. The sequencing sample was made of PBMCs. The rearrangement joins TRBV30 to TRBJ2-7; a weak D match, TRBD2 (7 bases). The sequence derives from a man between 18 and 29 years old in good health and CMV-seronegative. The CDR3 here is CASQRDILEQYF. The CDR3 DNA reads as TGTGCCTCCCAGCGGGACATACTCGAGCAGTACTTC.